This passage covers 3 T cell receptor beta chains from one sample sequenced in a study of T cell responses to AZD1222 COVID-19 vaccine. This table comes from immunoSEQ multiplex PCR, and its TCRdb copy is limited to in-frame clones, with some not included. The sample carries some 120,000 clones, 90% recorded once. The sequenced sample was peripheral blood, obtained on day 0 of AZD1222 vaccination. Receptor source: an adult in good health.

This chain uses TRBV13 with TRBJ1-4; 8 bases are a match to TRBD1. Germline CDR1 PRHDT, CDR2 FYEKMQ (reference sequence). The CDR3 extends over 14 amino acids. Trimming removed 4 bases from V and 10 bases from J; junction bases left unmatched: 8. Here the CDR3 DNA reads TGTGCCAGCAGCTATGGACAGGGTTTGAGAAAACTGTTTTTT. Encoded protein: CASSYGQGLRKLFF.

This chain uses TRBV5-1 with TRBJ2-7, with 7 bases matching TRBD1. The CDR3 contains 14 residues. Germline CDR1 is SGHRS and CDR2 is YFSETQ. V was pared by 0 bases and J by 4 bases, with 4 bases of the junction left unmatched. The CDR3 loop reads CASSLAPGGYEQYF. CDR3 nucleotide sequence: TGCGCCAGCAGCTTGGCCCCAGGGGGTTACGAGCAGTACTTC. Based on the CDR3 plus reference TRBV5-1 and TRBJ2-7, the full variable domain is KAGVTQTPRYLIKTRGQQVTLSCSPISGHRSVSWYQQTPGQGLQFLFEYFSETQRNKGNFPGRFSGRQFSNSRSEMNVSTLELGDSALYLCASSLAPGGYEQYFGPGTRLTVT.

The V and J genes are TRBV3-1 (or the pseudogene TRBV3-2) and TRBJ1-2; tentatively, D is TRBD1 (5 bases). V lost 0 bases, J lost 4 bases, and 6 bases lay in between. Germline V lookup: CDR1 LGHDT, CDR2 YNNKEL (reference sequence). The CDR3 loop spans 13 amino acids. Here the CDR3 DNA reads TGTGCCAGCAGCCAAGAGACAGCCTATGGCTACACCTTC. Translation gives CASSQETAYGYTF.